The sequence of this T cell receptor (beta chain) was determined in a study of blood T cell repertoires in COVID-19. Overall study context: The United States, Italy and Spain supplied acute and convalescent COVID-19 samples. T cells, B-cell-depleted T cells, or PBMCs supplied cDNA or gDNA.

Original methodology: Amplification with reference gene primers provided the estimates of nucleated cell counts. The data were produced by immunoSEQ multiplex PCR, yet TCRdb's version contains in-frame clones alone and is incomplete. V, J and clone size are taken as reported in that table, and D and trimming were inferred from the DNA itself. Among about 43,000 clones listed, almost 85% were seen once. Germline assignment: CDR1 SGHRS and CDR2 YFSETQ. The CDR3 is 14 amino acids. Between the trimmed V and J ends, which lost 0 bases and 9 bases, there was a span of 13 bases. This TCR was recovered from a woman aged 60-70 years with acute or convalescent COVID-19. Sequenced sample: peripheral blood. The chain joins TRBV5-1 to TRBJ2-1, with D possibly being TRBD1 (5 bases). CDR3 protein: CASSLAEQGFEQFF. In DNA form, the CDR3 reads TGCGCCAGCAGCTTGGCCGAGCAGGGCTTTGAGCAGTTCTTC.